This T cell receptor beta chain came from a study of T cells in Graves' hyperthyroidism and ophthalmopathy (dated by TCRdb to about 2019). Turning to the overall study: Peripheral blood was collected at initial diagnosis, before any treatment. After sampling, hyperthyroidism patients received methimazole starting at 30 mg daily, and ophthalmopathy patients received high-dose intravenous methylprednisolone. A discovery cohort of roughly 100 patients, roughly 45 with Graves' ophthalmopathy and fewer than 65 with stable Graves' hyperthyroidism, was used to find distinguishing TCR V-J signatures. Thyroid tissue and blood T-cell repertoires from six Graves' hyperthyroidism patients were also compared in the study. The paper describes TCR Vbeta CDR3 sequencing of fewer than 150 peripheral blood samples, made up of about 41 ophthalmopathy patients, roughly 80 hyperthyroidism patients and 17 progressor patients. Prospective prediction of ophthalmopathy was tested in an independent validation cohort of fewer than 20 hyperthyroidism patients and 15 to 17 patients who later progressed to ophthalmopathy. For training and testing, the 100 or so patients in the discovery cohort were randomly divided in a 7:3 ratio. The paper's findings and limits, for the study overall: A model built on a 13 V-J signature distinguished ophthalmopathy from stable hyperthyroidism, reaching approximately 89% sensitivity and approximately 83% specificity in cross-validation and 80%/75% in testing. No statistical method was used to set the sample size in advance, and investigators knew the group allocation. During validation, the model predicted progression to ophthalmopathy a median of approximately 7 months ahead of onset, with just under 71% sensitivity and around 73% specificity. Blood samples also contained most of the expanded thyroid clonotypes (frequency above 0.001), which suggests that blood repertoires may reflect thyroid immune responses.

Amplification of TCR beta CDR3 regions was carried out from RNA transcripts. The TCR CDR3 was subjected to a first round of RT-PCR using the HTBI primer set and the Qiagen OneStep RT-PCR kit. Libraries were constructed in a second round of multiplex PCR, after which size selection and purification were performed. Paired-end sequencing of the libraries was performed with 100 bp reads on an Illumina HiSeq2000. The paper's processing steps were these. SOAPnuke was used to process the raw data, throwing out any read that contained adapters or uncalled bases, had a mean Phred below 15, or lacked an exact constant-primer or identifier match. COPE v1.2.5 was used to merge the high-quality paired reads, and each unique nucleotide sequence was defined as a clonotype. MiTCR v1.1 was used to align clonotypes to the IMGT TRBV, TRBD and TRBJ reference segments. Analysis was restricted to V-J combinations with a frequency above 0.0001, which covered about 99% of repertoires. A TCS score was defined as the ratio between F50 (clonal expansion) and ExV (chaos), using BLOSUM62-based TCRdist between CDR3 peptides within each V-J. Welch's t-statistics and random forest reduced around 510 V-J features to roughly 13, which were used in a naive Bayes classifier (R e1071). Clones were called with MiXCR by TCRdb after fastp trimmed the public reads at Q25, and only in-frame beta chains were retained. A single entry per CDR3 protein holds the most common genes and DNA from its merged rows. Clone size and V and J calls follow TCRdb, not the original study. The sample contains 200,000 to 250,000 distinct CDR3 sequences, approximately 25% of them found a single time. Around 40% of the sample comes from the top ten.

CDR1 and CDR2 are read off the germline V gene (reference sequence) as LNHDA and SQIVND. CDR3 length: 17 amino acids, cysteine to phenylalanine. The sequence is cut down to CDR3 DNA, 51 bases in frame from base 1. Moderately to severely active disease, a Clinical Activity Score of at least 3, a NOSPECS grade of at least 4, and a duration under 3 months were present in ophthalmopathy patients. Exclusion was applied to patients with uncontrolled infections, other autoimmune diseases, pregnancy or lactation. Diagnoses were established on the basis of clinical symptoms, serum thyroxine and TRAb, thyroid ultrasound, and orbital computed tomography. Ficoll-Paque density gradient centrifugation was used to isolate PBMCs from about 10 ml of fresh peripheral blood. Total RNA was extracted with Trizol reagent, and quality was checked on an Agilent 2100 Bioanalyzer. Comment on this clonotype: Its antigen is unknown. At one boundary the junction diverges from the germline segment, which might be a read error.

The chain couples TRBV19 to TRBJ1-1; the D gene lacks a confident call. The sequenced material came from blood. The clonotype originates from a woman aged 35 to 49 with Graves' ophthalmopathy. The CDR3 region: CASSKPPQVIMNTEAYF. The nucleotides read TGTGCCAGTAGTAAACCTCCCCAGGTAATCATGAACACTGAAGCTTACTTT. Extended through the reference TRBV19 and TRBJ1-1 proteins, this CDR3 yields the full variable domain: DGGITQSPKYLFRKEGQNVTLSCEQNLNHDAMYWYRQDPGQGLRLIYYSQIVNDFQKGDIAEGYSVSREKKESFPLTVTSAQKNPTAFYLCASSKPPQVIMNTEAYFGQGTRLTVV.